Following are 25 T cell receptor beta chains from one sample sequenced in a study of CD8 T cells in Susac syndrome. The RNA, about 0.45 to 1 ug, was put through reverse transcription using random hexamers. TCRdb recomputed calls from the immunoSEQ multiplex PCR reads with MiXCR, one row per CDR3 protein. Among around 300,000 distinct CDR3 sequences, around 92% were seen once, and the ten largest hold less than 0.08%. Sequenced: CD4+ T cells from PBMCs. The receptors were sampled from a human donor with multiple sclerosis.

J is TRBJ2-1 and V is TRBV3-1, with 11 bases identical to TRBD2. Germline CDR1 is LGHDT and CDR2 is YNNKEL (reference sequence). The trim removed 0 bases at V and 5 bases at J, leaving 0 bases unmatched. The CDR3 runs 15 residues. The CDR3 is CASSQELAGDNEQFF. The CDR3, as DNA: TGTGCCAGCAGCCAAGAACTAGCGGGGGACAATGAGCAGTTCTTC.

The V call is TRBV19, the J call TRBJ2-2, with D possibly matching TRBD1 (6 bases). The V end lost 4 bases, the J end lost 4 bases, and 13 bases lay between the germline ends. The CDR3 runs 15 residues. The V gene's germline CDR1 is LNHDA and CDR2 SQIVND (reference sequence). Here the CDR3 reads CASSKVETGTGELFF. The CDR3 nucleotides read TGTGCCAGTAGTAAGGTGGAGACAGGCACCGGGGAGCTGTTTTTT.

The chain recombines TRBV4-2 with TRBJ1-2, with 9 nucleotides matching TRBD1. After removal of 4 bases from V and 6 bases from J, the junction contained 6 bases not matched to a gene. In germline, CDR1 is LGHNA, CDR2 YNFKEQ. The CDR3 is 14 amino acids. Here the CDR3 DNA reads TGTGCCAGCAGCCCAAGTTGGGACAGGGATGGCTACACCTTC. Its protein product is CASSPSWDRDGYTF.

J is TRBJ1-1 and V is TRBV12-3 or TRBV12-4; D is perhaps TRBD1 (6 bases). The V end was cut by 7 bases, the J end by 6 bases, with 18 bases between. The CDR3 totals 14 residues. The CDR3 loop reads CASISQGQRSEAFF. The CDR3 coding sequence is TGTGCCAGCATTTCCCAGGGGCAACGGTCTGAAGCTTTCTTT.

The J gene is TRBJ1-1, the V gene TRBV19; D not resolved. There are 14 residues in the CDR3. CDR1 and CDR2 from the germline V gene are LNHDA and SQIVND (reference sequence). V was cut by 4 bases and J by 1 base, with 10 bases left in between. CDR3 sequence reads: CASSTHTRNTEAFF. CDR3 coding DNA: TGTGCCAGTAGTACCCATACAAGGAACACTGAAGCTTTCTTT. The full variable domain, completed using reference TRBV19 and TRBJ1-1, is DGGITQSPKYLFRKEGQNVTLSCEQNLNHDAMYWYRQDPGQGLRLIYYSQIVNDFQKGDIAEGYSVSREKKESFPLTVTSAQKNPTAFYLCASSTHTRNTEAFFGQGTRLTVV.

The chain employs TRBV7-3 and TRBJ2-3, with no clear D. Germline V gene sequence: CDR1 SGHTA, CDR2 FQGTGA. The V gene lost 2 bases and the J gene lost 0 bases, with 6 bases spanning the gap. The CDR3 length is 14 residues. The CDR3 nucleotides are TGTGCCAGCAGCTTACTGTACAGCACAGATACGCAGTATTTT. The encoded protein is CASSLLYSTDTQYF.

The chain links TRBV19 to TRBJ2-7, with TRBD1 matching 7 bases. The CDR3 totals 11 residues. The junction had 2 bases not matched to a gene; V was cut back by 6 bases and J by 6 bases. CDR1 and CDR2 (germline): LNHDA, SQIVND (reference sequence). CDR3 in amino acids: CASSDRAEQYF. CDR3 DNA: TGTGCCAGTAGCGACAGGGCCGAGCAGTACTTC.

This chain links TRBV7-8 with TRBJ1-2, with a weak D call TRBD1 (6 bases). The CDR3 sequence is 20 residues long. V was clipped by 0 bases and J by 4 bases, with 27 bases between them. Germline loops: CDR1 SGHVS, CDR2 FQNEAQ. The CDR3 sequence is CASSLARRGRLNHLGYGYTF. The CDR3 coding sequence is TGTGCCAGCAGCTTAGCACGCCGGGGGCGCCTAAATCACCTGGGCTATGGCTACACCTTC. Drawing the rest from reference TRBV7-8 and TRBJ1-2, the complete variable domain is GAGVSQSPRYKVAKRGQDVALRCDPISGHVSLFWYQQALGQGPEFLTYFQNEAQLDKSGLPSDRFFAERPEGSVSTLKIQRTQQEDSAVYLCASSLARRGRLNHLGYGYTFGSGTRLTVV.

In this sample, this clonotype turned up a few times. The chain carries TRBV7-3 and TRBJ2-7; D is perhaps TRBD1 or TRBD2 (5 bases each). Germline V gene sequence: CDR1 SGHTA, CDR2 FQGTGA. Between the trimmed V and J ends, which lost 5 bases and 0 bases, there was a span of 8 bases. The CDR3 sequence is 13 residues long. CDR3 in DNA: TGTGCCAGCAGCGCCGGGACCTCCTACGAGCAGTACTTC. Protein: CASSAGTSYEQYF. Full variable domain (missing parts from reference TRBV7-3 and TRBJ2-7): GAGVSQTPSNKVTEKGKYVELRCDPISGHTALYWYRQSLGQGPEFLIYFQGTGAADDSGLPNDRFFAVRPEGSVSTLKIQRTERGDSAVYLCASSAGTSYEQYFGPGTRLTVT.

The chain links TRBV28 to TRBJ1-5; perhaps TRBD1 as D (5 bases). The CDR3 is made up of 16 amino acids. Trimming cost V 6 bases and J 4 bases, with 19 bases left between them. The germline CDR1 and CDR2 sequences are MDHEN and SYDVKM. CDR3 DNA: TGTGCCAGCAGGGCACCCCACGGACGGGGGAATCAGCCCCAGCATTTT. Encoded protein: CASRAPHGRGNQPQHF. Looking up the rest from reference TRBV28 and TRBJ1-5 gives the full variable domain: DVKVTQSSRYLVKRTGEKVFLECVQDMDHENMFWYRQDPGLGLRLIYFSYDVKMKEKGDIPEGYSVSREKKERFSLILESASTNQTSMYLCASRAPHGRGNQPQHFGDGTRLSIL.

The rearrangement uses TRBV7-9 and TRBJ2-7; D tentatively fits TRBD1 or TRBD2 (5 bases each). The CDR3 loop spans 12 amino acids. Germline CDR1 and CDR2: SEHNR and FQNEAQ (reference sequence). The V gene lost 3 bases and the J gene lost 6 bases, with 9 bases spanning the gap. This chain's CDR3 is CASSFGGGEQYF. CDR3 nucleotide sequence: TGTGCCAGCAGCTTCGGTGGGGGCGAGCAGTACTTC.

The chain carries TRBV6-5 and TRBJ2-1; 9 bases are shared with TRBD2. CDR3 size: 18 residues. The germline V gene encodes CDR1 MNHEY and CDR2 SVGAGI. V lost 0 bases, J lost 6 bases, and 12 bases stayed unmatched. CDR3 nucleotides: TGTGCCAGCAGTTACTCGAGCGTCTGGCGGGAGGGGGGCAATGAGCAGTTCTTC. As protein: CASSYSSVWREGGNEQFF.

The genes are TRBV7-3 and TRBJ2-5; 7 bases line up with TRBD2. There are 15 residues in the CDR3. V trimming: 3 bases; J trimming: 5 bases; junction bases outside the gene matches: 9. The V gene's germline CDR1 is SGHTA and CDR2 FQGTGA. The CDR3 region has the DNA TGTGCCAGCAGCTTGGCTAGCGGTACAATGGAGACCCAGTACTTC. This codes for CASSLASGTMETQYF. The complete variable domain, with remaining parts taken from reference TRBV7-3 and TRBJ2-5, reads GAGVSQTPSNKVTEKGKYVELRCDPISGHTALYWYRQSLGQGPEFLIYFQGTGAADDSGLPNDRFFAVRPEGSVSTLKIQRTERGDSAVYLCASSLASGTMETQYFGPGTRLLVL.

This chain connects TRBV24-1 to TRBJ2-3; tentatively, D is TRBD1 (6 bases). V was trimmed by 7 bases and J by 1 base, leaving 8 bases between them. The CDR3 has 13 amino acids. The V gene's germline CDR1 is KGHDR and CDR2 SFDVKD. CDR3 nucleotide sequence: TGTGCCACCAGGGGGGCCGGCACAGATACGCAGTATTTT. Its translation is CATRGAGTDTQYF.

This chain connects TRBV6-2 or TRBV6-3 to TRBJ2-5; D remains ambiguous. This CDR3 region has 15 residues. Trimming stripped 7 bases from V and 5 bases from J, with 20 bases between. Germline V lookup: CDR1 MNHEY, CDR2 SVGEGT. The CDR3 region has the DNA TGTGCCAGCACCCTCGTCCTCCAAGCCGGGGAGACCCAGTACTTC. This gives the protein CASTLVLQAGETQYF.

This rearrangement joins TRBV5-1 to TRBJ1-2; 7 nucleotides agree with TRBD1. The CDR3 is 14 residues long. J lost 9 bases, V lost 2 bases, and 10 bases had no gene match. Germline lookup yields CDR1 SGHRS and CDR2 YFSETQ. The CDR3: CASSLRQGGCCYTF. CDR3 sequence (DNA): TGCGCCAGCAGCTTACGACAGGGAGGATGTTGCTACACCTTC.

The genes are TRBV9 and TRBJ2-1; 7 bases agree with TRBD1. V was clipped by 3 bases and J by 6 bases; unmatched bases: 18. The length of the CDR3 is 18 residues. Germline loops: CDR1 SGDLS, CDR2 YYNGEE. The CDR3 is CASSAPRGRTSPFNEQFF. The CDR3 nucleotides are TGTGCCAGCAGCGCGCCGAGGGGGCGCACGAGCCCTTTCAATGAGCAGTTCTTC.

The chain has TRBV3-1 and TRBJ1-1; D is undetermined. Germline CDR1 and CDR2: LGHDT and YNNKEL (reference sequence). V gave up 4 bases and J gave up 1 base, with 10 bases separating them. This CDR3 spans 14 amino acids. CDR3 region: CASSLSPRNTEAFF. The CDR3 DNA sequence: TGTGCCAGCAGCCTTTCCCCCAGGAACACTGAAGCTTTCTTT.

The V call is TRBV5-8, the J call TRBJ2-1; 7 bases align to TRBD2. Germline-derived CDR1 and CDR2 are SGHTS and YDEGEE. There are 13 residues in the CDR3. V shed 4 bases, J shed 7 bases, and the junction held 5 bases outside the gene matches. The CDR3 DNA reads as TGTGCCAGCAGCCGCTTGCGGGAGAATGAGCAGTTCTTC. Amino acid sequence: CASSRLRENEQFF.

This clonotype appeared once. The chain uses TRBV6-2 or TRBV6-3 and TRBJ2-7; 10 nucleotides align to TRBD2. Germline values: CDR1 MNHEY, CDR2 SVGEGT. The CDR3 runs to 14 residues. With V trimmed by 7 bases and J by 2 bases, 5 bases remained unmatched. In DNA, the CDR3 is TGTGCCAGCAACCCTAGCGGGAGCCCCTACGAGCAGTACTTC. Its protein is CASNPSGSPYEQYF.

The DNA for the CDR3 is TGTGCCAGCAGCTACACCAGAGGGGATACGCAGTATTTT. Translation gives CASSYTRGDTQYF. The chain employs TRBV7-2 and TRBJ2-3; TRBD2 is a possible D gene (5 bases). Per the germline V gene, CDR1 is SGHTA and CDR2 is FQGNSA. The CDR3 is 13 residues long. With 4 bases removed from V and 6 bases from J, the gap between germline ends came to 11 bases.

This clonotype turned up a few times. The chain is built from TRBV2 and TRBJ2-7; no clear D gene. Trimming removed 2 bases from V and 4 bases from J, with 0 bases in between. The CDR3 contains 10 residues. The germline V gene has CDR1 SNHLY and CDR2 FYNNEI. CDR3 loop: CASSEYEQYF. The CDR3 region has the DNA TGTGCCAGCAGTGAATACGAGCAGTACTTC.

The V call is TRBV15, the J call TRBJ2-4; 11 nucleotides match TRBD2. The length of the CDR3 is 14 residues. Germline trimming cut 3 bases from V and 5 bases from J; bases unmatched to any gene: 0. Germline V CDR1 and CDR2: LNHNV, YYDKDF (reference sequence). The CDR3 nucleotides read TGTGCCACCAGCAGGGGACTAGCGGAAAACATTCAGTACTTC. This sequence encodes CATSRGLAENIQYF.

The chain employs TRBV7-9 and TRBJ2-4; the D is unclear. The germline gives CDR1 SEHNR, CDR2 FQNEAQ (reference sequence). V dropped 7 bases and J dropped 7 bases, with 14 bases sitting between them. This CDR3 has 13 amino acids. The CDR3 loop reads CASNLEEPNIQYF. The DNA for the CDR3 is TGTGCCAGCAACCTTGAGGAACCGAACATTCAGTACTTC.

The CDR3 nucleotides are TGTGCCAGCAGCCCCCCCGTGGGAAGCACTGAAGCTTTCTTT. This codes for CASSPPVGSTEAFF. The V gene is TRBV4-2, the J gene TRBJ1-1; the D is unclear. CDR1 and CDR2 from the germline V gene are LGHNA and YNFKEQ. The CDR3 totals 14 residues. V was shortened by 4 bases and J by 4 bases, with 13 bases between the two germline ends.